This record covers a single TCR beta chain. The CDR3 has 13 residues. V shed 5 bases and J 13 bases; nucleotides not matched to a gene: 10. In germline, CDR1 is MNHNS, CDR2 SASEGT. The data were obtained in a study of blood T cells in healthy people across ages. Combining a sample-barcoded 5' primer with a J-beta primer mix, a second PCR ran for 7 to 11 cycles. TCRdb passed the 5' RACE reads through MiXCR, listing each CDR3 protein once. The table has more than 1.4 million distinct CDR3 sequences, 42% seen once. V usage is TRBV6-1 and J usage is TRBJ2-1, with 8 bases aligning to TRBD2. The sequenced sample was blood. The receptor was derived from a woman between 18 and 29 years old in good health. The CDR3 nucleotides read TGTGCCAGCAGTCCAAGCGGGAGAGAGACCCAGTTCTTC. This codes for CASSPSGRETQFF.